Listed here is a single TCR beta chain. Its recognized antigen is unknown. No per-base quality is available; no much larger clone lies one base away. The data are from a study of Ad26.COV2.S vaccination and SARS-CoV-2 variants (dated by TCRdb to the early 2020s). Looking at the study overall: Vaccine-arm donors were drawn from COV1001, a multicentre, randomized, double-blind, placebo-controlled phase I-IIa trial of Ad26.COV2.S in healthy adults. Dosing of Ad26.COV2.S was intramuscular, at either 5x10^10 or 1x10^11 viral particles, delivered as one shot or as two shots spaced 56 days apart. The specificity and breadth of SARS-CoV-2-reactive T cell receptors after Ad26.COV2.S vaccination were assessed by TCRbeta repertoire sequencing. A total of approximately 32 samples were included in the TCR-sequenced set, comprising some 20 Ad26.COV2.S vaccine recipients, 5 placebo recipients and 8 SARS-CoV-2 convalescent individuals. Trial participants were randomized into five groups of five: low-dose or high-dose Ad26.COV2.S given once or twice, or placebo on both occasions. Investigators remained blinded to trial group allocation during experiments and outcome assessment. Study-wide conclusions, independent of this receptor: After vaccination, spike-specific CD8+ and CD4+ T cell responses were reported to show substantial breadth. Vaccine and placebo recipients had similar non-spike TCR breadth, a finding consistent with the vaccine containing only spike. The study was not powered to compare responses between vaccine doses or regimens. The authors noted that total T cell responses may have been underestimated by the TCR breadth and depth analyses. Spike-specific TCR breadth was higher in Ad26.COV2.S recipients than in placebo recipients (P = 0.0014).

V drops 7 bases and J drops 13 bases, leaving 20 bases in between. Taken from cysteine to phenylalanine, the CDR3 has 13 residues. The read is trimmed to its CDR3 DNA, 39 bases read in frame from base 1. Sequences MGHDK (CDR1) and SYGVNS (CDR2) are obtained from the germline V gene. The immunoSEQ Assay was used to sequence TCRbeta CDR3 regions. After extraction, genomic DNA underwent amplification by bias-controlled multiplex PCR, followed by high-throughput sequencing. In the source study's methods: To quantify the absolute abundance of every unique TCRbeta CDR3 region, sequences were collapsed and filtered. Usable DNA was measured by amplifying reference genes present in all nucleated cells, and TCRbeta template counts were normalized to that usable DNA to estimate T cell fraction. Repertoire TCRs were annotated as SARS-CoV-2-specific by exact matching of V gene, CDR3 amino acid sequence and J gene to a known reactive TCR set. The reference SARS-CoV-2 TCR set was obtained from MIRA and was filtered for enrichment in COVID-19-positive ImmuneCODE repertoires, whereby public or cross-reactive TCRs were removed. Based on the MIRA antigens, annotated TCRs were further analysed at the level of specific ORF or position within ORF. Depth was the summed frequency of annotated unique rearrangements, while breadth was defined as annotated unique rearrangements over total unique productive rearrangements. TCR breadth was compared between groups using two-sided Wilcoxon rank-sum tests. Imported from immuneACCESS, the table was reduced by TCRdb to in-frame sequences with V and J called. These copies leave out some clones; in studies compared against another copy, an unresolved V gene accounts for under half, and the cause of the remainder is not known. The V and J calls and clone size were taken over from that table, and D and trimming were inferred from the DNA. For this sample the table gives fewer than 800,000 clones, of which roughly 90% were detected only once. The leading ten clones occupy approximately 1.5% of the sample.

This specimen's treatment or condition label, interpreted: some 20 received Ad26.COV2.S at low or high dose, single or two shots; 5 received placebo; per-sample allocation not given. Repertoires of vaccine and placebo recipients were sequenced from samples collected on day 63 after the first injection. Between 29 July and 7 August 2020, Cohort 1b enrolled 20 to 30 adults aged 18-55 years at one site in Boston, USA. As a vaccine, Ad26.COV2.S was a replication-incompetent adenovirus type 26 vector that expressed a prefusion-stabilized SARS-CoV-2 spike protein derived from the original Wuhan strain. The receptor was derived from a person aged 18-60 years who received the Ad26.COV2.S COVID-19 vaccine or a placebo. Sequenced here: peripheral blood, sampled in a trial of Ad26.COV2.S vaccine versus placebo. The chain joins TRBV25-1 to TRBJ2-1; matching of 7 bases hints at TRBD2 as the D gene. The CDR3 amino acid sequence is: CASKGEGQGEQFF. The sequenced DNA: TGTGCCAGCAAGGGGGAGGGGCAGGGTGAACAGTTCTTC.